Shown below are 4 T cell receptor beta chains from a single sample sequenced in a study of shared clonotypes between healthy human individuals. Profiled with immunoSEQ multiplex PCR; TCRdb holds only in-frame clones, not every one. The data contain about 1.1 million clones, around three quarters of them singletons. The sample was memory CD4+ T cells from PBMCs. The subset denotes: CD45RA-negative fraction. The receptors derive from a man younger than 35 in good health. Some clones in this sample may be carry-over from other donors' samples.

This clone has just a few counts. V usage is TRBV30 and J usage is TRBJ2-1; 14 bases match TRBD2. The CDR3 covers 15 residues. Germline trimming cut 1 base from V and 9 bases from J; bases unmatched to any gene: 5. Germline CDR1 is GTSNPN and CDR2 is SVGIG (reference sequence). CDR3: CAWSGGLAGVGEQFF. CDR3 in DNA: TGTGCCTGGAGTGGGGGACTAGCGGGAGTGGGTGAGCAGTTCTTC.

The V and J genes are TRBV5-6 and TRBJ1-4, with 7 bases identical to TRBD1. J was trimmed by 8 bases and V by 2 bases; bases with no gene match: 6. CDR3 size: 14 residues. Germline V CDR1 and CDR2: SGHDT, YYEEEE. The CDR3 sequence: CASSFGTAGEKLFF. The CDR3 DNA sequence: TGTGCCAGCAGCTTCGGGACAGCAGGCGAAAAACTGTTTTTT.

V is TRBV5-5 and J is TRBJ1-4; the match to TRBD1 covers 10 bases. V lost 0 bases to trimming and J lost 11 bases; unmatched junction nucleotides: 10. The length of the CDR3 is 16 residues. Germline V gene data show CDR1 as SGHKS and CDR2 as YYEKEE (reference sequence). CDR3 sequence: CASSLDGGQGDRKLFF. In DNA form, the CDR3 reads TGTGCCAGCAGCTTGGATGGAGGACAGGGGGATAGGAAACTGTTTTTT.

This chain joins TRBV5-8 and TRBJ2-3; no reliable D call. Trimming stripped 4 bases from V and 3 bases from J, with 12 bases between. CDR1 SGHTS and CDR2 YDEGEE come from the germline V gene. The CDR3 runs 14 residues. The CDR3 loop is CASSGPATTDTQYF. CDR3 nucleotide sequence: TGTGCCAGCAGCGGGCCGGCGACAACAGATACGCAGTATTTT.